Below are 25 T cell receptor beta chains sequenced from a single sample in a study of T cell responses to AZD1222 COVID-19 vaccine. Measured with immunoSEQ multiplex PCR; TCRdb has only the in-frame clones, and not every one. This sample carries about 83,000 clones, around nine tenths of them seen once, and the ten largest clones take 4.7%. The sample was peripheral blood, taken on day 0 of MenACWY control vaccination. These receptors all come from an adult in good health.

The genes are TRBV11-1 and TRBJ1-3; D uncertain. This CDR3 has 14 amino acids. The germline V gene has CDR1 SGHAT and CDR2 FQDESV (reference sequence). V dropped 2 bases and J dropped 1 base, with 6 bases sitting between them. This CDR3 reads CASSLSESGNTIYF. For the CDR3, the DNA is TGTGCCAGCAGCTTATCAGAATCTGGAAACACCATATATTTT.

The rearrangement joins TRBV7-9 to TRBJ1-6; maybe TRBD1 (5 bases). Trimming removed 2 bases at V and 10 bases at J, with 12 bases between. The CDR3 is made up of 14 amino acids. CDR1 and CDR2 (germline): SEHNR, FQNEAQ (reference sequence). The CDR3 spells CASSLYQGRSPLHF. Written as DNA, the CDR3 is TGTGCCAGCAGCTTATATCAGGGCAGATCACCCCTCCACTTT.

J is TRBJ2-5 and V is TRBV27; 10 bases align to TRBD2. CDR1 is MNHEY, CDR2 SMNVEV, per germline (reference sequence). This CDR3 is 17 amino acids long. Trimming took 5 bases from V and 2 from J; bases not matched to a gene: 11. The CDR3 DNA reads TGTGCCAGCAGTCGCGTCAGCGGGAGGGCCCCACAAGAGACCCAGTACTTC. This sequence encodes CASSRVSGRAPQETQYF.

This rearrangement joins TRBV19 to TRBJ1-5; 9 bases agree with TRBD1. The V gene end was trimmed by 6 bases and the J gene end by 1 base; junction bases not matched to a gene: 4. CDR3 length: 15 residues. The germline gives CDR1 LNHDA, CDR2 SQIVND (reference sequence). Here the CDR3 reads CASRGDRESNQPQHF. In DNA form, the CDR3 reads TGTGCCAGTAGAGGGGACAGGGAAAGCAATCAGCCCCAGCATTTT.

This clone showed up just a few times. This sequence joins TRBV30 and TRBJ2-1; D perhaps matches TRBD1 (6 bases). CDR3 length: 12 amino acids. With 1 base removed from V and 8 bases from J, the gap between germline ends came to 9 bases. The germline gives CDR1 GTSNPN, CDR2 SVGIG (reference sequence). The CDR3 sequence is CAWSGTEHEQFF. CDR3 bases: TGTGCCTGGAGTGGGACAGAACATGAGCAGTTCTTC. The whole variable domain, remainder taken from reference TRBV30 and TRBJ2-1, is SQTIHQWPATLVQPVGSPLSLECTVEGTSNPNLYWYRQAAGRGLQLLFYSVGIGQISSEVPQNLSASRPQDRQFILSSKKLLLSDSGFYLCAWSGTEHEQFFGPGTRLTVL.

This chain connects TRBV9 to TRBJ1-6, with 7 nucleotides matching TRBD1. The length of the CDR3 is 15 residues. V was pared by 3 bases and J by 7 bases, with 7 bases of the junction left unmatched. Germline values: CDR1 SGDLS, CDR2 YYNGEE. This CDR3 is CASSASTGANSPLHF. Written as DNA, the CDR3 is TGTGCCAGCAGCGCAAGCACAGGGGCGAATTCACCCCTCCACTTT.

The V call is TRBV5-1, the J call TRBJ2-5; a possible D gene is TRBD1 (5 bases). CDR1 and CDR2 from the germline V gene are SGHRS and YFSETQ. V was pared by 0 bases and J by 4 bases, with 13 bases between. The CDR3 runs 15 residues. The DNA for the CDR3 is TGCGCCAGCAGCTTGGCACCAGGGTGGGGAGAGACCCAGTACTTC. This gives the protein CASSLAPGWGETQYF.

In DNA, the CDR3 is TGTGCCAGCAGTTTAGGCGGGAGCAGCTCCTACAATGAGCAGTTCTTC. This codes for CASSLGGSSSYNEQFF. V usage is TRBV28 and J usage is TRBJ2-1, with 7 bases lining up with TRBD2. The germline gives CDR1 MDHEN, CDR2 SYDVKM. The CDR3 extends over 16 amino acids. Trimming removed 2 bases from V and 0 bases from J; junction bases left unmatched: 4.

The rearrangement uses TRBV24-1 and TRBJ1-2; D is ambiguous. The CDR3 length is 11 residues. The germline CDR1 and CDR2 sequences are KGHDR and SFDVKD. Trimming removed 6 bases at V and 4 bases at J, with 5 bases between. The CDR3 loop reads CATSSTYGYTF. The CDR3, as DNA: TGTGCCACCAGTAGTACCTATGGCTACACCTTC.

This clone appeared a single time. The rearrangement joins TRBV12-3 or TRBV12-4 to TRBJ1-3; D remains ambiguous. This CDR3 has 12 residues. Trimming removed 7 bases at V and 4 bases at J, with 8 bases between. Here the CDR3 reads CASILSGNTIYF. The CDR3 coding sequence is TGTGCCAGCATATTGTCAGGAAACACCATATATTTT.

This chain joins TRBV7-7 and TRBJ2-2; TRBD1 might be the D (5 bases). This CDR3 comprises 16 residues. The V gene's germline CDR1 is SSHAT and CDR2 FNYEAQ (reference sequence). Trimming took 2 bases from V and 1 from J, leaving 11 bases between them. As DNA, the CDR3 is TGTGCCAGCAGCTTACAAGGCGGACAGAACACCGGGGAGCTGTTTTTT. This codes for CASSLQGGQNTGELFF.

For the CDR3, the DNA is TGTGCCAGCAGCTTGGTGATAACAGGGTCACGACAGTACTTC. This translates into CASSLVITGSRQYF. The J gene is TRBJ2-7, the V gene TRBV7-2, with D tentatively TRBD1 (6 bases). V gave up 3 bases and J gave up 10 bases, with 19 bases separating them. Germline CDR1 is SGHTA and CDR2 is FQGNSA. This CDR3 has 14 amino acids.

The chain joins TRBV21-1 to TRBJ2-2; the table's D call, TRBD2, was not checked against the DNA. TRBV21-1 is an annotated pseudogene. The CDR3 has 16 amino acids. The CDR3 DNA is TGTGCCAGCAGCAAAGCAACAGCGGGGGCCACCGGGGAGCTGTTTTTT. Protein: CASSKATAGATGELFF.

The chain employs TRBV15 and TRBJ2-7; D uncertain. V lost 0 bases, J lost 3 bases, and 3 bases lay in between. The CDR3 has 12 residues. CDR1 and CDR2 (germline): LNHNV, YYDKDF (reference sequence). In nucleotides, the CDR3 is TGTGCCACCAGCAGAGACGGCTACGAGCAGTACTTC. Translating it yields CATSRDGYEQYF.

The chain links TRBV4-1 to TRBJ1-1; 8 nucleotides align to TRBD1. The CDR3 loop spans 17 amino acids. V was pared by 1 base and J by 0 bases, with 7 bases of the junction left unmatched. Germline CDR1 and CDR2: MGHRA and YSYEKL. The DNA for the CDR3 is TGCGCCAGCAGCCAAGGGACAGGGAAACAGGTGAACACTGAAGCTTTCTTT. Residues: CASSQGTGKQVNTEAFF.

V and J are TRBV9 and TRBJ1-4; D is undetermined. The germline V gene has CDR1 SGDLS and CDR2 YYNGEE. V lost 3 bases, J lost 7 bases, and 10 bases lay in between. The CDR3 extends over 13 amino acids. The chain's CDR3 is CASSGRKGEKLFF. As DNA, the CDR3 is TGTGCCAGCAGCGGCCGAAAGGGTGAAAAACTGTTTTTT.

A single count supports this clone. V is TRBV6-5 and J is TRBJ1-2; D gene uncertain. Germline CDR1 is MNHEY and CDR2 is SVGAGI. This CDR3 spans 11 amino acids. Trimming cost V 8 bases and J 8 bases, with 12 bases left between them. The chain's CDR3 is CASRTRKGYTF. The DNA of the CDR3 is TGTGCCAGCCGGACCAGGAAGGGCTACACCTTC.

The V gene is TRBV29-1, the J gene TRBJ1-1; 8 nucleotides agree with TRBD1. The CDR3 runs to 12 residues. J was trimmed by 8 bases and V by 5 bases; bases with no gene match: 7. Germline V gives CDR1 SQVTM, CDR2 ANQGSEA. CDR3 DNA sequence: TGCAGCGTTAGAGGACAGGGAGGGGAAGCTTTCTTT. Amino acids: CSVRGQGGEAFF.

J is TRBJ1-2 and V is TRBV29-1; no firm D call. In germline, CDR1 is SQVTM, CDR2 ANQGSEA. The CDR3 contains 12 residues. Trimming took off 7 bases at V and 4 bases at J, with 13 bases between the two ends. This CDR3 reads CSALIPPYGYTF. The CDR3 DNA follows: TGCAGCGCCCTAATCCCCCCCTATGGCTACACCTTC.

The rearrangement uses TRBV5-1 and TRBJ1-1; D call uncertain. Germline CDR1 SGHRS, CDR2 YFSETQ. The CDR3 is made up of 15 amino acids. V lost 4 bases and J lost 7, with 20 bases in between. CDR3 DNA: TGCGCCAGCAGCGTACTGGGGAGGGTTGAGGGTGAAGCTTTCTTT. It yields the protein CASSVLGRVEGEAFF. The whole variable domain, remainder taken from reference TRBV5-1 and TRBJ1-1, is KAGVTQTPRYLIKTRGQQVTLSCSPISGHRSVSWYQQTPGQGLQFLFEYFSETQRNKGNFPGRFSGRQFSNSRSEMNVSTLELGDSALYLCASSVLGRVEGEAFFGQGTRLTVV.

This chain joins TRBV6-1 and TRBJ2-1; D might be TRBD1 or TRBD2, each matching 5 bases. Trimming stripped 3 bases from V and 4 bases from J, with 13 bases between. CDR3 length: 15 residues. Germline loops: CDR1 MNHNS, CDR2 SASEGT. CDR3: CASSERGEGYNEQFF. The CDR3 nucleotides read TGTGCCAGCAGTGAGAGAGGGGAAGGTTACAATGAGCAGTTCTTC.

V is TRBV12-1 and J is TRBJ2-1; the table's D call of TRBD1 was not tested on the DNA. TRBV12-1 is tagged as a pseudogene. CDR3 length equals 16 residues. The CDR3 spells CASSHPLLGQHGEQFF. The CDR3 DNA reads as TGTGCCAGCAGTCATCCCCTACTCGGACAACACGGTGAGCAGTTCTTC.

CDR3: CASTKYRGYSGNTIYF. The CDR3 coding sequence is TGTGCCAGCACCAAATATCGGGGATACTCTGGAAACACCATATATTTT. The chain combines TRBV7-8 with TRBJ1-3; D is unresolved. V was trimmed by 7 bases and J by 0 bases, leaving 16 bases between them. The CDR3 has 16 amino acids. CDR1 is SGHVS, CDR2 FQNEAQ, per germline.

This chain joins TRBV12-3 or TRBV12-4 and TRBJ1-2, with a weak D call TRBD1 (5 bases). CDR3 length: 12 amino acids. With 6 bases removed from V and 6 bases from J, the gap between germline ends came to 11 bases. CDR3 sequence: CASRFQGNGYTF. The CDR3 DNA follows: TGTGCCAGCAGATTCCAGGGAAATGGCTACACCTTC.

Only a few counts were recorded for this clone. The chain uses TRBV9 and TRBJ2-2, with a possible D match to TRBD2 (6 bases). Germline lookup yields CDR1 SGDLS and CDR2 YYNGEE. The CDR3 totals 16 residues. V lost 0 bases, J lost 4 bases, and 13 bases lay in between. This chain's CDR3 is CASSVGGRDGTGELFF. Here the CDR3 DNA reads TGTGCCAGCAGCGTAGGTGGGCGGGATGGCACCGGGGAGCTGTTTTTT.